Below are 7 T cell receptor beta chains sequenced from a single sample in a study of shared clonotypes between healthy human individuals. CD45RO-negative cells were positively selected for CCR7, leaving out terminally differentiated effector memory CD45RA+ cells. Some clones are missing from TCRdb's copy, which holds only in-frame ones; the method was immunoSEQ multiplex PCR. The table records under 600,000 clones, more than 95% of them present only once. The sequencing sample was made of naive CD8+ T cells sorted from blood. The source of these receptors is a man aged 30 to 39 in good health.

V usage is TRBV7-9 and J usage is TRBJ2-7, with D maybe TRBD2 (6 bases). This CDR3 has 15 residues. V gave up 7 bases and J gave up 6 bases, with 22 bases separating them. Germline-derived CDR1 and CDR2 are SEHNR and FQNEAQ (reference sequence). The CDR3 spells CASIPEGRSLAEQYF. The CDR3 DNA reads as TGTGCCAGCATCCCGGAGGGTCGGTCTCTAGCCGAGCAGTACTTC.

This chain links TRBV7-9 with TRBJ2-2; TRBD2 is a possible D gene (6 bases). V dropped 6 bases and J dropped 0 bases, with 11 bases sitting between them. The CDR3 contains 15 residues. CDR1 is SEHNR, CDR2 FQNEAQ, per germline (reference sequence). In DNA, the CDR3 is TGTGCCAGCAGTGTCGGGACTTCGAACACCGGGGAGCTGTTTTTT. It encodes CASSVGTSNTGELFF. The variable domain in full, completed from reference TRBV7-9 and TRBJ2-2, reads DTGVSQNPRHKITKRGQNVTFRCDPISEHNRLYWYRQTLGQGPEFLTYFQNEAQLEKSRLLSDRFSAERPKGSFSTLEIQRTEQGDSAMYLCASSVGTSNTGELFFGEGSRLTVL.

The chain combines TRBV7-2 with TRBJ2-7; 7 bases match TRBD1. This CDR3 region has 14 residues. The V gene's germline CDR1 is SGHTA and CDR2 FQGNSA. Unmatched junction bases numbered 4, after V lost 3 bases and J lost 2 bases. CDR3: CASSFRGTAYEQYF. Written as DNA, the CDR3 is TGTGCCAGCAGCTTCAGGGGGACCGCCTACGAGCAGTACTTC. The full variable domain, its missing parts supplied by reference TRBV7-2 and TRBJ2-7, is GAGVSQSPSNKVTEKGKDVELRCDPISGHTALYWYRQSLGQGLEFLIYFQGNSAPDKSGLPSDRFSAERTGGSVSTLTIQRTQQEDSAVYLCASSFRGTAYEQYFGPGTRLTVT.

The genes are TRBV5-1 and TRBJ2-5; 11 bases align to TRBD1. This CDR3 comprises 15 residues. Per the germline V gene, CDR1 is SGHRS and CDR2 is YFSETQ. The V gene end was trimmed by 5 bases and the J gene end by 2 bases; junction bases not matched to a gene: 5. CDR3 region: CASSWGQGVQETQYF. The CDR3 nucleotides are TGCGCCAGCAGTTGGGGACAGGGGGTTCAAGAGACCCAGTACTTC.

The chain couples TRBV4-3 to TRBJ2-3; D not resolved. Per the germline V gene, CDR1 is LGHNA and CDR2 is YSLEER. The CDR3 is 13 residues long. The V end was cut by 2 bases, the J end by 3 bases, with 6 bases between. Written as DNA, the CDR3 is TGCGCCAGCAGCCAACGTATTACAGATACGCAGTATTTT. Its protein product is CASSQRITDTQYF.

The chain uses TRBV11-2 and TRBJ2-1, with 12 bases identical to TRBD2. Germline CDR1 and CDR2: SGHAT and FQNNGV. With V trimmed by 4 bases and J by 10 bases, 8 bases remained unmatched. This CDR3 has 15 amino acids. CDR3: CASSSLAGGLLEQFF. CDR3 sequence (DNA): TGTGCCAGCAGCTCACTAGCGGGAGGATTGTTAGAGCAGTTCTTC.

This chain links TRBV29-1 with TRBJ2-3; tentative D call: TRBD1 (6 bases). Germline CDR1 SQVTM, CDR2 ANQGSEA. The CDR3 has 13 amino acids. The V end lost 6 bases, the J end lost 2 bases, and 12 bases lay between the germline ends. This CDR3 reads CSVEGDYTDTQYF. In nucleotides, the CDR3 is TGCAGCGTCGAGGGGGATTACACAGATACGCAGTATTTT.